This T cell receptor beta chain was identified during a study of CD8 T cells in ankylosing spondylitis. Using its own MiXCR run on the 5' RACE reads, TCRdb lists one record per CDR3 protein. This table holds about 250,000 distinct CDR3 sequences, 30% to 35% found once. This CDR3 is built from 15 residues. Looked up from germline, CDR1 is DFQATT and CDR2 is SNEGSKA (reference sequence). V shed 3 bases and J 4 bases; nucleotides not matched to a gene: 9. The genes are TRBV20-1 and TRBJ2-3, with TRBD2 matching over 8 bases. The origin of this receptor is a male donor with ankylosing spondylitis or in good health (not recorded which). Sequenced: blood, either unsorted or a sorted T cell fraction (not recorded which). The CDR3, as DNA: TGCAGTGCTAGGGGGCCGGGGGGGCTTGCAGATACGCAGTATTTT. Its translation: CSARGPGGLADTQYF.